This TCR beta chain is from a study of cytomegalovirus exposure and HLA in healthy donors. A multiplex PCR was run with 60 Vbeta primers and 13 Jbeta primers. TCRdb's table, derived via immunoSEQ multiplex PCR, lists solely in-frame clones and lacks some. The sample carries 95,000 to 130,000 clones, roughly 79% recorded once. CDR3 length: 15 amino acids. Trimming removed 2 bases from V and 4 bases from J; junction bases left unmatched: 8. Per germline, CDR1 SGHRS and CDR2 YFSETQ. Study findings and constraints: At a 0.05 false discovery rate, a later analysis found approximately 17,000 TCR beta sequences to be associated with HLA alleles. Investigators reported approximately 150 TCR beta chains as tied to cytomegalovirus. Reported findings show TCR beta sequences accurately forecast HLA-A and HLA-B alleles in most subjects.

A word on this clone: Antigen: not known.

V is TRBV5-1 and J is TRBJ1-2, with TRBD1 matching 7 bases. Sequencing used PBMCs. This receptor was identified in a woman aged 18-35 years in good health and CMV-seronegative. DNA for the CDR3: TGCGCCAGCAGCTTTATACCGGGACAGAGCTATGGCTACACCTTC. Amino acid sequence: CASSFIPGQSYGYTF. Combining the CDR3 with reference TRBV5-1 and TRBJ1-2 gives the whole variable domain KAGVTQTPRYLIKTRGQQVTLSCSPISGHRSVSWYQQTPGQGLQFLFEYFSETQRNKGNFPGRFSGRQFSNSRSEMNVSTLELGDSALYLCASSFIPGQSYGYTFGSGTRLTVV.